These 25 T cell receptor beta chains share one sample of origin, sequenced in a study of shared clonotypes between healthy human individuals. Repertoires were generated with immunoSEQ multiplex PCR, while TCRdb's copy carries only in-frame clones and drops some. The data contain some 2,000,000 clones, under 97% of them singletons. Sequencing was performed on naive CD4+ T cells sorted from blood. Subset described: CD45RA+ positively selected. Receptor source: a man in his late teens or twenties in good health.

V and J are TRBV30 and TRBJ2-7, with 10 bases that match TRBD1. The CDR3 covers 15 residues. V lost 2 bases, J lost 4 bases, and 8 bases stayed unmatched. The germline CDR1 and CDR2 sequences are GTSNPN and SVGIG (reference sequence). This CDR3 reads CAWSSSGTGVYEQYF. The CDR3 DNA reads as TGTGCCTGGAGTTCATCCGGGACAGGGGTGTACGAGCAGTACTTC.

Only one count was recorded for this clone. The chain combines TRBV7-8 with TRBJ2-5; maybe TRBD1 (5 bases). There are 15 residues in the CDR3. Deletions cut 5 bases from V and 1 base from J, with 14 bases between. The germline V gene encodes CDR1 SGHVS and CDR2 FQNEAQ. In nucleotides, the CDR3 is TGTGCCAGCAGCCCGTCTCAGGGCCTCCAAGAGACCCAGTACTTC. It codes for CASSPSQGLQETQYF.

The rearrangement links TRBV28 to TRBJ1-2, with TRBD1 matching 10 bases. This CDR3 is built from 15 residues. The trim removed 5 bases at V and 8 bases at J, leaving 11 bases unmatched. Germline lookup yields CDR1 MDHEN and CDR2 SYDVKM. CDR3 loop: CASSQDRGALYGYTF. Here the CDR3 DNA reads TGTGCCAGCAGTCAGGACAGGGGGGCACTATACGGCTACACCTTC.

The chain recombines TRBV11-2 with TRBJ2-7; D is undetermined. Germline CDR1 is SGHAT and CDR2 is FQNNGV. The CDR3 covers 12 residues. With 1 base removed from V and 12 bases from J, the gap between germline ends came to 13 bases. CDR3 in DNA: TGTGCCAGCAGCTTAGTTGAAAGCATGCCGTACTTC. It yields the protein CASSLVESMPYF. The full variable domain, with the rest looked up from reference TRBV11-2 and TRBJ2-7, is EAGVAQSPRYKIIEKRQSVAFWCNPISGHATLYWYQQILGQGPKLLIQFQNNGVVDDSQLPKDRFSAERLKGVDSTLKIQPAKLEDSAVYLCASSLVESMPYFGPGTRLTVT.

The rearrangement links TRBV5-1 to TRBJ2-5; D might be TRBD1 (6 bases). The CDR3 runs 14 residues. CDR1 is SGHRS, CDR2 YFSETQ, per germline. The ends were cut back, 6 bases at V and 1 base at J, with 13 bases in the middle. Written as DNA, the CDR3 is TGCGCCAGCAATCCTCAGGGGCCCCAAGAGACCCAGTACTTC. Its protein product is CASNPQGPQETQYF.

The rearrangement links TRBV13 to TRBJ2-5, with D tentatively TRBD2 (5 bases). Germline V lookup: CDR1 PRHDT, CDR2 FYEKMQ (reference sequence). The CDR3 totals 12 residues. Between the trimmed V and J ends, which lost 4 bases and 4 bases, there was a span of 7 bases. CDR3 loop: CASSSLGETQYF. CDR3 nucleotide sequence: TGTGCCAGCAGCTCACTAGGAGAGACCCAGTACTTC. Full variable domain (remainder filled in from reference TRBV13 and TRBJ2-5): AAGVIQSPRHLIKEKRETATLKCYPIPRHDTVYWYQQGPGQDPQFLISFYEKMQSDKGSIPDRFSAQQFSDYHSELNMSSLELGDSALYFCASSSLGETQYFGPGTRLLVL.

This chain joins TRBV5-1 and TRBJ1-4; D gene uncertain. From germline, CDR1 is SGHRS and CDR2 YFSETQ. Trimming removed 4 bases from V and 0 bases from J, with 10 bases in between. The CDR3 is 15 residues long. This CDR3 reads CASSVTPATNEKLFF. CDR3 in DNA: TGCGCCAGCAGCGTAACACCGGCAACTAATGAAAAACTGTTTTTT.

The genes are TRBV29-1 and TRBJ1-2; D is possibly TRBD1 (5 bases). The CDR3 spans 18 residues. Trimming pared 0 bases from V and 0 bases from J, leaving 20 bases between. Germline V gene lookup returns CDR1 SQVTM and CDR2 ANQGSEA. CDR3 protein: CSVEDLPSDKASNYGYTF. Written as DNA, the CDR3 is TGCAGCGTTGAAGATTTGCCCTCGGACAAAGCCTCTAACTATGGCTACACCTTC.

V usage is TRBV18 and J usage is TRBJ2-7; D is possibly TRBD2 (6 bases). Germline V gene lookup returns CDR1 KGHSH and CDR2 LQKENI. The CDR3 has 15 residues. V lost 6 bases to trimming and J lost 4 bases, with 19 bases between them. Here the CDR3 DNA reads TGTGCCAGCTCCCCAAGAAGGGACGGGACTTACGAGCAGTACTTC. Protein product: CASSPRRDGTYEQYF.

This chain joins TRBV2 and TRBJ2-2, with D perhaps matching TRBD1 or TRBD2 (5 bases each). Trimming took 3 bases from V and 5 from J, leaving 13 bases between them. The germline CDR1 and CDR2 sequences are SNHLY and FYNNEI. The CDR3 runs to 15 residues. CDR3 in amino acids: CASSEGPGSTGELFF. CDR3 nucleotide sequence: TGTGCCAGCAGTGAGGGGCCGGGAAGTACCGGGGAGCTGTTTTTT.

The chain couples TRBV5-6 to TRBJ1-4; no firm D call. The CDR3 is 17 residues long. CDR1 is SGHDT and CDR2 is YYEEEE in the germline V gene. V was clipped by 2 bases and J by 2 bases, with 16 bases between them. As DNA, the CDR3 is TGTGCCAGCAGCTTTTTCTTATTTCGGGATACTAATGAAAAACTGTTTTTT. Protein product: CASSFFLFRDTNEKLFF.

The CDR3 loop is CASSVQGAQGNTIYF. The CDR3 DNA reads as TGTGCCAGCAGCGTACAGGGGGCGCAGGGAAACACCATATATTTT. V is TRBV9 and J is TRBJ1-3; 8 bases are a match to TRBD1. Germline assignment: CDR1 SGDLS and CDR2 YYNGEE. V lost 1 base and J lost 4; bases outside the gene matches: 4. The CDR3 extends over 15 amino acids.

V usage is TRBV30 and J usage is TRBJ1-3; D is ambiguous. Germline V lookup: CDR1 GTSNPN, CDR2 SVGIG (reference sequence). The CDR3 spans 11 residues. V shed 4 bases and J shed 9 bases, with 10 bases lying between them. The DNA of the CDR3 is TGTGCCTGGACCGTCGGGCCCACCATATATTTT. Translating gives CAWTVGPTIYF. Based on the CDR3 plus reference TRBV30 and TRBJ1-3, the full variable domain is SQTIHQWPATLVQPVGSPLSLECTVEGTSNPNLYWYRQAAGRGLQLLFYSVGIGQISSEVPQNLSASRPQDRQFILSSKKLLLSDSGFYLCAWTVGPTIYFGEGSWLTVV.

This chain joins TRBV6-1 and TRBJ1-1; D gene uncertain. From germline, CDR1 is MNHNS and CDR2 SASEGT. The CDR3 is 12 amino acids. Trimming pared 6 bases from V and 0 bases from J, leaving 5 bases between. The CDR3 sequence is CASRLMNTEAFF. Written as DNA, the CDR3 is TGTGCCAGCAGGTTAATGAACACTGAAGCTTTCTTT.

The V call is TRBV10-3, the J call TRBJ1-2; no reliable D call. V was pared by 0 bases and J by 8 bases, with 10 bases between. CDR3 size: 13 residues. Germline loops: CDR1 ENHRY, CDR2 SYGVKD. The CDR3, as DNA: TGTGCCATCAGTGAGTCGGACCTGTGGGGCTACACCTTC. Translation gives CAISESDLWGYTF.

The chain combines TRBV9 with TRBJ1-6; 7 bases line up with TRBD1. This CDR3 spans 15 amino acids. J was trimmed by 7 bases and V by 4 bases; bases with no gene match: 8. Germline CDR1 reads SGDLS; CDR2 reads YYNGEE. The CDR3 DNA sequence: TGTGCCAGCAGCCGTAGCGCAGGGGGGAATTCACCCCTCCACTTT. Encoded protein: CASSRSAGGNSPLHF.

The chain uses TRBV19 and TRBJ1-5; 9 nucleotides align to TRBD1. The CDR3 extends over 16 amino acids. The germline V gene encodes CDR1 LNHDA and CDR2 SQIVND (reference sequence). V lost 3 bases and J lost 0; bases outside the gene matches: 3. CDR3 in DNA: TGTGCCAGTAGTATTACGGACAGGGGTAGCAATCAGCCCCAGCATTTT. It translates to CASSITDRGSNQPQHF.

The chain recombines TRBV6-1 with TRBJ2-1; 8 bases fit TRBD2. This CDR3 comprises 16 residues. Trimming at V came to 0 bases and at J to 15 bases, leaving 16 bases not matched to a gene. Germline CDR1 MNHNS, CDR2 SASEGT. The CDR3 DNA reads as TGTGCCAGCAGTGAAGCGCTGGCGGGAGGACCGTACAGTCCGTTCTTC. This translates into CASSEALAGGPYSPFF.

This chain links TRBV18 with TRBJ2-3; TRBD1 matches at 8 bases. V dropped 6 bases and J dropped 2; count of bases not matched to a gene: 7. The germline CDR1 and CDR2 sequences are KGHSH and LQKENI. This CDR3 is 15 amino acids long. The CDR3 reads CASSTTGVVTDTQYF. CDR3 DNA sequence: TGTGCCAGCTCTACGACAGGGGTGGTCACAGATACGCAGTATTTT.

A remark on this clone: The same CDR3 is also encoded by other DNA sequences in this sample. The V call is TRBV28, the J call TRBJ2-7; no clear D gene. The CDR3 extends over 12 amino acids. In germline, CDR1 is MDHEN, CDR2 SYDVKM. Trimming pared 6 bases from V and 3 bases from J, leaving 9 bases between. CDR3 protein: CASSPPIYEQYF. CDR3 sequence (DNA): TGTGCCAGCAGCCCCCCTATCTACGAGCAGTACTTC.

The chain joins TRBV5-1 to TRBJ2-7, with TRBD2 identical over 15 bases. The CDR3 is 16 residues long. Losses at the gene ends were 4 bases for V and 5 bases for J; bases not matched to a gene: 7. Germline V lookup: CDR1 SGHRS, CDR2 YFSETQ. CDR3 amino acids: CASSPGTSGRMNEQYF. As DNA, the CDR3 is TGCGCCAGCAGCCCAGGGACTAGCGGGAGGATGAACGAGCAGTACTTC.

The chain links TRBV5-1 to TRBJ1-1, with D perhaps matching TRBD1 (6 bases). Germline CDR1 and CDR2: SGHRS and YFSETQ. CDR3 length: 15 amino acids. V lost 1 base, J lost 0 bases, and 10 bases lay in between. The CDR3 nucleotides read TGCGCCAGCAGCTTGAACAGGGATATGAACACTGAAGCTTTCTTT. Residues: CASSLNRDMNTEAFF.

The chain employs TRBV7-8 and TRBJ2-6; no clear D. Trimming left V 2 bases short and J 0 bases short, with 2 bases between. The CDR3 spans 14 residues. Germline V lookup: CDR1 SGHVS, CDR2 FQNEAQ. The chain's CDR3 is CASSLISGANVLTF. Here the CDR3 DNA reads TGTGCCAGCAGCTTAATCTCTGGGGCCAACGTCCTGACTTTC. Based on the CDR3 plus reference TRBV7-8 and TRBJ2-6, the full variable domain is GAGVSQSPRYKVAKRGQDVALRCDPISGHVSLFWYQQALGQGPEFLTYFQNEAQLDKSGLPSDRFFAERPEGSVSTLKIQRTQQEDSAVYLCASSLISGANVLTFGAGSRLTVL.

The chain uses TRBV10-1 and TRBJ2-7; D remains ambiguous. V dropped 0 bases and J dropped 6 bases, with 9 bases sitting between them. Per the germline V gene, CDR1 is WNHNN and CDR2 is SYGVQD (reference sequence). CDR3 length: 13 amino acids. This CDR3 reads CASSESSRPEQYF. The CDR3 DNA sequence: TGCGCCAGCAGTGAGTCGTCGAGACCCGAGCAGTACTTC.

The chain couples TRBV5-4 to TRBJ1-1, with D possibly TRBD1 on 5 matching bases. The CDR3 sequence is 13 residues long. Germline CDR1 reads SGHNT; CDR2 reads YYREEE (reference sequence). Trimming removed 4 bases at V and 2 bases at J, with 9 bases between. CDR3 nucleotide sequence: TGTGCCAGCAGCGTACAGGAAAACACTGAAGCTTTCTTT. Its protein is CASSVQENTEAFF.